This T cell receptor beta chain was retrieved from a study of T cell responses to AZD1222 COVID-19 vaccine (dated by TCRdb to the early 2020s). For the wider study: AZD1222 recipients with second doses at about 4 weeks or about 12 weeks were pooled, because spike-specific TCR depth and breadth did not differ between schedules. A total of under 250 trial participants underwent TCR sequencing, of whom more than 200 had received two doses of AZD1222 and around 26 had received two doses of the MenACWY control vaccine. Trial participants were enrolled by age into subgroups of 18-55, 56-69 and 70-plus years, and 148, 28 and 57 TCR-sequenced participants, respectively, were included in these subgroups. Broader findings and caveats from the paper: Conclusions about previously exposed vaccinees are limited because only a handful of AZD1222 recipients were SARS-CoV-2 seropositive at baseline. Because no day 14 peak-response samples were available, the repertoires could be characterized only after the peak T cell response. The 56-69-year group was small, and its depth increase did not reach significance, likely because of low power. Reportedly, almost half of the unique spike-specific TCRs recognized epitopes lying outside the regions that are mutated in the B.1.351 and B.1.1.7 variants. The vaccine-associated CD4 TCRs covered the entire spike protein, and the dominant responses fell in regions 160-218 and 743-854. Most participants were white British and females outnumbered males, and the authors suggested that clonal diversity may have been underestimated. Spike-specific TCR breadth and depth rose significantly after two AZD1222 doses compared with day 0 and with MenACWY recipients.

In regard to this clone: Its antigen has not been determined. Nothing much larger sits one base from this clone, and base qualities are not available.

Sequences MDHEN (CDR1) and SYDVKM (CDR2) are obtained from the germline V gene. Inclusive of the bounding cysteine and phenylalanine, the CDR3 is 15 residues long. The DNA shown is the 45-base CDR3, in frame from base 1. V is reduced by 3 bases and J by 8 bases, leaving a spacing of 17 bases between them. The CDR3 regions of human TCRbeta chains were subjected to immunosequencing. Per the authors' processing: TCRs in the repertoires were compared against a reference library of SARS-CoV-2-specific TCRs that had been generated with the MIRA antigen-specificity platform. Breadth was defined as the fraction of unique TCRs that were SARS-CoV-2-associated, and depth was defined as the fraction of total T cells that were SARS-CoV-2-associated. Using the MIRA data, every spike-specific TCR was mapped to the spike region that the TCR reacted to and assigned to either a CD4 or a CD8 class. Log10-transformed breadth and depth values were compared by one-way ANOVA with Sidak's multiple comparisons tests. In TCRdb, the immuneACCESS table is reduced to in-frame sequences with V and J assigned. These tables do not hold every clone; where another copy was compared, an unresolved V gene accounts for under half, and the others remain unexplained. That table furnishes V, J and clone size, whereas the DNA furnished D and trimming. The sample has roughly 130,000 clones on record, 70% to 90% of them singletons. The ten largest clones capture around 12% of the sample.

Per the publication, the time point label means: baseline before first vaccination. Samples from vaccinated people were obtained from the UK trials COV001 and COV002, which included a single-blind randomized controlled phase 2/3 trial of AZD1222 (ChAdOx1 nCoV-19) in healthy adults. For TCRbeta chain sequencing, PBMC samples were collected from trial participants at day 0 and at day 28 after the second dose. This sequence uses TRBV28 and TRBJ1-5; matching of 5 bases hints at TRBD1 as the D gene. The sample in question was peripheral blood, obtained on day 0 of AZD1222 vaccination. The TCR was taken from an adult in good health. The DNA sequence is given as TGTGCCAGCAGTTTTACCGGGGGAGCCTTGGAGCCCCAGCATTTT. It translates as CASSFTGGALEPQHF.